Following are 23 T cell receptor beta chains from one sample sequenced in a study of regulatory T cells in long-lasting Graves disease. Regarding time point: newly diagnosed GD, antithyroid drugs for less than 3 months. PBMCs were the source of the RNA used for TCR sequencing. Through Arm-PCR of CDR3 regions and iRepertoire HTBI primers, TCR beta libraries were built. From the multiplex PCR reads, TCRdb called clonotypes with MiXCR, one entry per CDR3 protein. Found here are a few hundred thousand distinct CDR3 sequences, roughly a fifth of them singletons; the top ten hold 12%. These data were also reused for a study on T cells in Graves' hyperthyroidism and ophthalmopathy.

Sequenced here: peripheral blood mononuclear cells (PBMCs), sampled at new diagnosis, from a patient treated with antithyroid drugs. These TCRs come from a woman aged 25 to 39 with Graves disease.

The chain carries TRBV11-3 and TRBJ1-6; 7 nucleotides line up with TRBD1. There are 13 residues in the CDR3. The ends lost 8 bases at V and 9 bases at J; junction bases unmatched: 7. From germline, CDR1 is SGHNT and CDR2 YENEEA. The CDR3 here is CASGIGTASPLHF. Written as DNA, the CDR3 is TGTGCCAGCGGAATCGGGACAGCTTCACCCCTCCACTTT.

This clonotype was counted at least ten times. V is TRBV5-1 and J is TRBJ2-1, with D perhaps matching TRBD2 (6 bases). This CDR3 is built from 14 residues. Germline CDR1 reads SGHRS; CDR2 reads YFSETQ. The V end lost 2 bases, the J end lost 10 bases, and 16 bases lay between the germline ends. The CDR3 sequence: CASSFWTMTSEQFF. CDR3 DNA: TGCGCCAGCAGCTTTTGGACTATGACTTCCGAGCAGTTCTTC.

This chain joins TRBV6-2 or TRBV6-3 and TRBJ2-2, with D unresolved. The CDR3 runs to 12 residues. The V and J ends lost 6 bases and 10 bases respectively, with 12 bases between them. Germline values: CDR1 MNHEY, CDR2 SVGEGT. CDR3 bases: TGTGCCAGCAGCTTTACTCAGGAGGAGCTGTTTTTT. This translates into CASSFTQEELFF.

The rearrangement joins TRBV20-1 to TRBJ2-7; D is undetermined. The germline gives CDR1 DFQATT, CDR2 SNEGSKA (reference sequence). V dropped 1 base and J dropped 0 bases, with 16 bases sitting between them. The CDR3 runs to 16 residues. CDR3 in DNA: TGCAGTGCTAGAGTCGTGGCTACCTCGAGCTCCTACGAGCAGTACTTC. This encodes CSARVVATSSSYEQYF.

This clonotype was picked up many times. The chain links TRBV20-1 to TRBJ2-3; 7 nucleotides match TRBD2. This CDR3 contains 15 residues. Germline V gives CDR1 DFQATT, CDR2 SNEGSKA (reference sequence). The J segment lost 1 base and the V segment lost 3 bases, leaving 7 bases of the junction unmatched. CDR3 loop: CSASSAGERTDTQYF. The DNA for the CDR3 is TGCAGTGCTAGTTCGGCGGGGGAGCGCACAGATACGCAGTATTTT.

This clonotype showed up just a few times. An end of the junction differs from the germline gene, which may be a read error. The V gene is TRBV11-2, the J gene TRBJ1-6; D perhaps matches TRBD1 (6 bases). Germline CDR1 SGHAT, CDR2 FQNNGV. The CDR3 is made up of 15 amino acids. Here the CDR3 reads CASSRPAGVGSPLRF. CDR3 sequence (DNA): TGTGCCAGCAGCCGACCCGCAGGGGTGGGTTCACCCCTCCGCTTT. The complete variable domain, with remaining parts taken from reference TRBV11-2 and TRBJ1-6, reads EAGVAQSPRYKIIEKRQSVAFWCNPISGHATLYWYQQILGQGPKLLIQFQNNGVVDDSQLPKDRFSAERLKGVDSTLKIQPAKLEDSAVYLCASSRPAGVGSPLRFGNGTRLTVT.

Ten or more counts support this clonotype. The chain links TRBV5-6 to TRBJ1-1; D call uncertain. This CDR3 has 15 residues. Germline V gene data show CDR1 as SGHDT and CDR2 as YYEEEE. Trimming took off 0 bases at V and 1 base at J, with 10 bases between the two ends. CDR3 amino acids: CASSLASAWNTEAFF. DNA of the CDR3: TGTGCCAGCAGCTTGGCCTCAGCGTGGAACACTGAAGCTTTCTTT.

This clonotype has ten or more counts. The chain combines TRBV6-1 with TRBJ1-3; 8 bases are a match to TRBD1. This CDR3 has 15 residues. Germline V gene sequence: CDR1 MNHNS, CDR2 SASEGT. V lost 3 bases to trimming and J lost 1 base; unmatched junction nucleotides: 2. The CDR3 DNA reads as TGTGCCAGCAGTGACCAGGGGGCTTCTGGAAACACCATATATTTT. It specifies CASSDQGASGNTIYF.

About this clonotype: Given a much more abundant clone one base away, this may be a read error. The V and J genes are TRBV7-6 and TRBJ2-2; 14 positions agree with TRBD2. The CDR3 sequence is 19 residues long. From germline, CDR1 is SGHVS and CDR2 FNYEAQ. This chain's CDR3 is CVSSRETSGGAFDTGELFF. CDR3 nucleotides: TGTGTCAGCAGCCGTGAGACTAGCGGGGGGGCCTTCGATACCGGGGAGCTGTTTTTT.

The chain combines TRBV12-5 with TRBJ2-7; D not certain. V lost 1 base and J lost 6, with 10 bases in between. The germline V gene has CDR1 LGHNT and CDR2 FRNRAP. The CDR3 is 13 residues long. The CDR3 here is CASGLDLESEQYF. DNA for the CDR3: TGTGCTAGTGGTTTGGATCTAGAAAGCGAGCAGTACTTC.

Many counts were recorded for this clonotype. Its ends do not fully match the called genes, so a read error is possible. The rearrangement uses TRBV12-3 or TRBV12-4 and TRBJ2-7; TRBD1 aligns across 7 bases. The CDR3 is 14 amino acids. The CDR3 reads CASSLAGGSYEQYF. DNA of the CDR3: TGTGCCAGCAGCTTAGCAGGGGGCTCCTACGAGCAGTACTTC.

The table lists this clonotype with many counts. The V gene is TRBV9, the J gene TRBJ2-1; D possibly corresponds to TRBD2 (5 bases). This CDR3 spans 17 amino acids. Germline assignment: CDR1 SGDLS and CDR2 YYNGEE. Trimming shortened V by 7 bases and J by 4 bases, and 24 bases separated the two germline ends. The CDR3 region has the DNA TGTGCCAGCGCTCCGAAGAGTTCCGGACTGCAGTACAATGAGCAGTTCTTC. It specifies CASAPKSSGLQYNEQFF.

This clonotype occurred many times. The genes are TRBV3-1 and TRBJ2-3; no clear D gene. Deletions cut 2 bases from V and 5 bases from J, with 11 bases between. The CDR3 length is 14 residues. Germline CDR1 and CDR2: LGHDT and YNNKEL (reference sequence). CDR3 residues: CASSQSPRQDTQYF. CDR3 sequence (DNA): TGTGCCAGCAGCCAAAGCCCCAGGCAAGATACGCAGTATTTT.

This clonotype has at least ten counts. This chain links TRBV7-9 with TRBJ2-7, with D perhaps matching TRBD1 (7 bases). Trimming pared 1 base from V and 5 bases from J, leaving 9 bases between. The CDR3 sequence is 13 residues long. CDR1 and CDR2 from the germline V gene are SEHNR and FQNEAQ (reference sequence). CDR3 region: CASSLGRGDEQYF. Here the CDR3 DNA reads TGTGCCAGCAGCTTAGGCAGGGGGGACGAGCAGTACTTC.

This clonotype was observed a few times. The V call is TRBV24-1, the J call TRBJ2-5, with D possibly being TRBD1 or TRBD2 (5 bases each). The V gene's germline CDR1 is KGHDR and CDR2 SFDVKD. V lost 0 bases to trimming and J lost 5 bases, with 15 bases between them. The CDR3 consists of 16 residues. The CDR3 spells CATSDLGDPDPETQYF. The CDR3 nucleotides read TGTGCCACCAGTGATTTGGGGGACCCCGACCCGGAGACCCAGTACTTC.

This clonotype has at least ten counts. This chain uses TRBV6-1 with TRBJ1-5; D remains ambiguous. CDR3 length equals 13 residues. Germline values: CDR1 MNHNS, CDR2 SASEGT. Trimming pared 1 base from V and 6 bases from J, leaving 7 bases between. In DNA form, the CDR3 reads TGTGCCAGCAGTGAAGGGGCCAGTCAGCCCCAGCATTTT. It translates to CASSEGASQPQHF.

This clonotype was seen at least ten times. The CDR3 spells CASSTENTEAFF. DNA for the CDR3: TGTGCCAGCAGCACAGAGAACACTGAAGCTTTCTTT. The chain carries TRBV7-6 and TRBJ1-1, with D unclear. Trimming cost V 5 bases and J 1 base, with 5 bases left between them. Per germline, CDR1 SGHVS and CDR2 FNYEAQ. The CDR3 totals 12 residues.

The rearrangement joins TRBV28 to TRBJ2-7; D call uncertain. The CDR3 loop spans 13 amino acids. The germline V gene has CDR1 MDHEN and CDR2 SYDVKM. V was clipped by 1 base and J by 6 bases, with 10 bases between them. The CDR3 here is CASSLSPRGEQYF. For the CDR3, the DNA is TGTGCCAGCAGTTTATCCCCCAGAGGCGAGCAGTACTTC. Drawing the rest from reference TRBV28 and TRBJ2-7, the complete variable domain is DVKVTQSSRYLVKRTGEKVFLECVQDMDHENMFWYRQDPGLGLRLIYFSYDVKMKEKGDIPEGYSVSREKKERFSLILESASTNQTSMYLCASSLSPRGEQYFGPGTRLTVT.

In regard to this clonotype: Germline and junction disagree at one end, which may indicate a read error. This chain links TRBV3-1 with TRBJ2-1; 12 positions agree with TRBD2. Germline V gives CDR1 LGHDT, CDR2 YNNKEL (reference sequence). The CDR3 totals 17 residues. CDR3 DNA sequence: TGTGCCAGCAGCCAAAATAGCAGGACTAGCGGGGTCAATGAGCAGATCTTC. Residues: CASSQNSRTSGVNEQIF.

The chain recombines TRBV10-3 with TRBJ2-3; D is perhaps TRBD2 (5 bases). Trimming took off 7 bases at V and 5 bases at J, with 16 bases between the two ends. The germline V gene has CDR1 ENHRY and CDR2 SYGVKD. This CDR3 contains 14 residues. This chain's CDR3 is CAITKSPGRDTQYF. CDR3 DNA sequence: TGTGCCATCACCAAAAGCCCGGGGAGAGATACGCAGTATTTT.

This clonotype was found many times. This sequence joins TRBV3-1 and TRBJ1-4; D is perhaps TRBD1 (5 bases). Between the trimmed V and J ends, which lost 1 base and 7 bases, there was a span of 10 bases. Germline V gene data show CDR1 as LGHDT and CDR2 as YNNKEL (reference sequence). The CDR3 totals 14 residues. The CDR3 region has the DNA TGTGCCAGCAGCCAAGTGGGGGGTCGTGAAAAACTGTTTTTT. Translation: CASSQVGGREKLFF. Full variable domain (missing parts from reference TRBV3-1 and TRBJ1-4): DTAVSQTPKYLVTQMGNDKSIKCEQNLGHDTMYWYKQDSKKFLKIMFSYNNKELIINETVPNRFSPKSPDKAHLNLHINSLELGDSAVYFCASSQVGGREKLFFGSGTQLSVL.

The chain employs TRBV5-6 and TRBJ1-6, with D perhaps matching TRBD1 (5 bases). V lost 0 bases, J lost 9 bases, and 13 bases lay in between. This CDR3 comprises 15 residues. The V gene's germline CDR1 is SGHDT and CDR2 YYEEEE. CDR3 DNA: TGTGCCAGCAGCTTGGGGCCCGGGGGTGGTTCACCCCTCCACTTT. Residues: CASSLGPGGGSPLHF. Full variable domain (missing parts from reference TRBV5-6 and TRBJ1-6): DAGVTQSPTHLIKTRGQQVTLRCSPKSGHDTVSWYQQALGQGPQFIFQYYEEEERQRGNFPDRFSGHQFPNYSSELNVNALLLGDSALYLCASSLGPGGGSPLHFGNGTRLTVT.

At least ten counts were recorded for this clonotype. The V call is TRBV5-6, the J call TRBJ2-1; a possible D gene is TRBD2 (7 bases). The CDR3 contains 15 residues. Deletions cut 4 bases from V and 3 bases from J, with 14 bases between. The germline V gene has CDR1 SGHDT and CDR2 YYEEEE. The CDR3 sequence is CASSLRGGHYNEQFF. DNA for the CDR3: TGTGCCAGCAGCCTTCGCGGGGGACACTACAATGAGCAGTTCTTC.